This T cell receptor (beta chain) was profiled in a study of T cell changes during pregnancy in multiple sclerosis. Profiled with immunoSEQ multiplex PCR; TCRdb holds only in-frame clones, not every one. The sample lists 23,000 or so clones, 86% occurring once. The CDR3 covers 15 residues. Trimming left V 10 bases short and J 5 bases short, with 20 bases between. The V gene's germline CDR1 is SGHVS and CDR2 FNYEAQ. The specimen was CD8+ T cells from peripheral blood mononuclear cells, collected in the first trimester of pregnancy. The chain carries TRBV7-6 and TRBJ1-4; tentatively, D is TRBD1 (6 bases). The TCR sequence derives from a female donor in good health, enrolled as a control in a pregnancy study. Here the CDR3 reads CAITIQQGPNEKLFF. CDR3 in DNA: TGTGCCATCACCATACAACAGGGACCCAATGAAAAACTGTTTTTT.